This T cell receptor beta chain appears in the sequencing data of a study of T-cell reconstitution after alpha-beta-depleted transplantation in children. J lost 0 bases, V lost 5 bases, and 5 bases had no gene match. The CDR3 totals 15 residues. From germline, CDR1 is MDHEN and CDR2 SYDVKM. Many counts were recorded for this clonotype. The antigen is not known. Findings and limits, study-wide: Two months or so post-transplant, alpha-beta T cells reportedly derived from several hundred expanded graft clones. Fresh T-cell production supplied most of the T-cell counts and diversity seen one year after transplant.

A TCRbeta library incorporating unique molecular identifiers was prepared. TCRdb independently ran MiXCR on the PCR reads; one entry per CDR3 protein. Among under 35,000 distinct CDR3 sequences, roughly 5.7% were seen once, and the ten largest hold about 7.3%. Sequenced material: PBMCs, mostly from graft donor cells, taken 180 days after TCRalphabeta/CD19-depleted stem cell transplant. The chain employs TRBV28 and TRBJ2-5; 8 bases map to TRBD2. This receptor was taken from a male patient younger than 18 who had a stem cell transplant for acute myeloid leukemia, so the T cells may come from the graft donor. This chain's CDR3 is CASSRGGQNQETQYF. In nucleotides, the CDR3 is TGTGCCAGCAGTCGGGGGGGACAAAACCAAGAGACCCAGTACTTC.